This TCR beta chain was sequenced during a study of T-cell reconstitution after alpha-beta-depleted transplantation in children. The CDR3 is 12 residues long. The V end was cut by 6 bases, the J end by 6 bases, with 9 bases between. The V gene's germline CDR1 is MDHEN and CDR2 SYDVKM. Worth noting for this clonotype: The antigen is not known.

Overall study findings and caveats: Reportedly, roughly two months post-transplant, alpha-beta T cells arose from several hundred expanded graft clones. T-cell numbers and diversity one year post-transplant derived largely from freshly generated T cells. Several patients had high TCRbeta diversity at day 60; it came from surviving recipient T cells and thymic progenitors.

Using unique molecular identifiers, the investigators prepared the TCRbeta library. TCRdb analysed the PCR reads with MiXCR anew, one entry per CDR3 protein. The sample lists 530,000 or so distinct CDR3 sequences; approximately 30% were seen once. The rearrangement links TRBV28 to TRBJ1-5; D is ambiguous. Material: PBMCs, obtained before TCRalphabeta/CD19-depleted stem cell transplant. The sequence derives from a boy under two years old with Wiskott-Aldrich syndrome, due to receive a stem cell transplant. CDR3 sequence reads: CASRNGRQPQHF. Here the CDR3 DNA reads TGTGCCAGCAGAAATGGGCGTCAGCCCCAGCATTTT. The full variable domain, with the rest looked up from reference TRBV28 and TRBJ1-5, is DVKVTQSSRYLVKRTGEKVFLECVQDMDHENMFWYRQDPGLGLRLIYFSYDVKMKEKGDIPEGYSVSREKKERFSLILESASTNQTSMYLCASRNGRQPQHFGDGTRLSIL.